The text below deals with one T cell receptor (beta chain). Its specificity is unknown. This specimen belongs to a study of cytomegalovirus exposure and HLA in healthy donors. Produced via immunoSEQ multiplex PCR; TCRdb's table is partial and in-frame only. The data contain about 74,000 clones, less than 95% of them singletons. General study points: The investigators catalogued 160 or so TCR beta chains as cytomegalovirus-associated.

The receptor's source is a woman aged 18-30 years in good health and CMV-seropositive. Sequencing was done on a sample of PBMCs.

CDR3 sequence (DNA): TGTGCCAGCAGCGTAGAGACAAACTCTGGAAACACCATATATTTT. The encoded protein is CASSVETNSGNTIYF. The gene calls are TRBV9 and TRBJ1-3, with D hard to call. This CDR3 region has 15 residues. Trimming left V 0 bases short and J 0 bases short, with 7 bases between. In germline, CDR1 is SGDLS, CDR2 YYNGEE.